These 21 T cell receptor beta chains came from one sample sequenced in a study of cytomegalovirus exposure and HLA in healthy donors listed by TCRdb under 2017. The receptor library was made with the immunoSEQ multiplex PCR assay. The multiplex PCR relied on a mix of 60 forward primers for TCR Vbeta segments and 13 reverse primers for TCR Jbeta segments. In TCRdb, the immuneACCESS table is reduced to in-frame sequences with V and J assigned. These tables do not hold every clone; where another copy was compared, an unresolved V gene accounts for under half, and the others remain unexplained. This sample holds approximately 150,000 clones; just over 70% were observed only once. The ten top clones hold 2% to 2.5% of the sample. Material for sequencing was PBMCs. These receptors were taken from a human donor in good health.

Only a few counts were recorded for this clone. The rearrangement uses TRBV19 and TRBJ1-3, with TRBD1 matching over 7 bases. Trimming cost V 3 bases and J 2 bases; bases outside gene matches: 1. This CDR3 comprises 14 residues. In germline, CDR1 is LNHDA, CDR2 SQIVND (reference sequence). The CDR3 DNA follows: TGTGCCAGTAGTATCGGGACAGCTGGAAACACCATATATTTT. Its protein is CASSIGTAGNTIYF. The whole variable domain, filled in from reference TRBV19 and TRBJ1-3, reads DGGITQSPKYLFRKEGQNVTLSCEQNLNHDAMYWYRQDPGQGLRLIYYSQIVNDFQKGDIAEGYSVSREKKESFPLTVTSAQKNPTAFYLCASSIGTAGNTIYFGEGSWLTVV.

This clone appeared a single time. The chain has TRBV19 and TRBJ2-1; 8 positions match TRBD2. J lost 3 bases, V lost 6 bases, and 4 bases had no gene match. Germline values: CDR1 LNHDA, CDR2 SQIVND (reference sequence). The CDR3 is 14 amino acids. CDR3 nucleotide sequence: TGTGCCAGTAGGGCGGGGGGCTTCTACAATGAGCAGTTCTTC. Its protein is CASRAGGFYNEQFF.

The chain links TRBV30 to TRBJ1-3, with TRBD1 matching over 8 bases. Germline assignment: CDR1 GTSNPN and CDR2 SVGIG (reference sequence). CDR3 length: 14 residues. Germline trimming cut 0 bases from V and 6 bases from J; bases unmatched to any gene: 4. The CDR3 region is CAWSVPRGLNTIYF. The CDR3, as DNA: TGTGCCTGGAGTGTACCCAGGGGGCTAAACACCATATATTTT.

CDR3: CASSSMPGQGFDYGYTF. For the CDR3, the DNA is TGTGCCAGCAGCTCCATGCCGGGACAGGGGTTCGACTATGGCTACACCTTC. The chain couples TRBV7-9 to TRBJ1-2; 10 bases fit TRBD1. This CDR3 region has 17 residues. The ends lost 4 bases at V and 3 bases at J; junction bases unmatched: 11. CDR1 and CDR2 (germline): SEHNR, FQNEAQ (reference sequence).

The V and J genes are TRBV9 and TRBJ2-1; 10 positions match TRBD2. This CDR3 comprises 15 residues. In germline, CDR1 is SGDLS, CDR2 YYNGEE. The junction had 9 bases not matched to a gene; V was cut back by 4 bases and J by 8 bases. This chain's CDR3 is CASSNEAGGSYEQFF. DNA of the CDR3: TGTGCCAGCAGCAACGAAGCGGGGGGGAGCTATGAGCAGTTCTTC.

The V gene is TRBV7-3, the J gene TRBJ2-7, with D possibly being TRBD1 (6 bases). The V gene lost 0 bases and the J gene lost 2 bases, with 11 bases spanning the gap. Germline V CDR1 and CDR2: SGHTA, FQGTGA. This CDR3 spans 15 amino acids. CDR3 in DNA: TGTGCCAGCAGCTTAACAACAGGGAAGGCCTACGAGCAGTACTTC. It is translated as CASSLTTGKAYEQYF.

This sequence joins TRBV5-6 and TRBJ1-4; 7 nucleotides match TRBD1. The CDR3 is made up of 13 amino acids. The J segment lost 5 bases and the V segment lost 3 bases, leaving 1 base of the junction unmatched. The V gene's germline CDR1 is SGHDT and CDR2 YYEEEE. The CDR3 protein is CASSWGQNEKLFF. The CDR3, as DNA: TGTGCCAGCAGCTGGGGACAGAATGAAAAACTGTTTTTT.

The V gene is TRBV5-1, the J gene TRBJ1-4; D gene ambiguous. The V end lost 4 bases, the J end lost 7 bases, and 5 bases lay between the germline ends. CDR3 length: 11 amino acids. The V gene's germline CDR1 is SGHRS and CDR2 YFSETQ. The CDR3 region has the DNA TGCGCCAGCAGCCCCGGTGAAAAACTGTTTTTT. Protein product: CASSPGEKLFF.

J is TRBJ1-2 and V is TRBV6-6, with D possibly TRBD1 on 5 matching bases. This CDR3 has 14 residues. The V gene lost 6 bases and the J gene lost 4 bases, with 15 bases spanning the gap. CDR1 and CDR2 (germline): MNHNY, SVGAGI (reference sequence). This chain's CDR3 is CASRSQGLVYGYTF. As DNA, the CDR3 is TGTGCCAGCAGAAGCCAGGGCCTGGTCTATGGCTACACCTTC.

This rearrangement joins TRBV30 to TRBJ1-4, with TRBD1 matching 10 bases. V lost 5 bases, J lost 6 bases, and 6 bases stayed unmatched. Germline CDR1 reads GTSNPN; CDR2 reads SVGIG (reference sequence). The CDR3 length is 14 residues. In DNA form, the CDR3 reads TGTGCCTGGGGGGGGGACAGGGGTTATGAAAAACTGTTTTTT. It codes for CAWGGDRGYEKLFF. Filled out from reference TRBV30 and TRBJ1-4, the complete variable domain reads SQTIHQWPATLVQPVGSPLSLECTVEGTSNPNLYWYRQAAGRGLQLLFYSVGIGQISSEVPQNLSASRPQDRQFILSSKKLLLSDSGFYLCAWGGDRGYEKLFFGSGTQLSVL.

The rearrangement joins TRBV4-3 to TRBJ2-3; 7 bases line up with TRBD1. Germline V gene sequence: CDR1 LGHNA, CDR2 YSLEER. The CDR3 contains 16 residues. With V trimmed by 0 bases and J by 1 base, 4 bases remained unmatched. CDR3 region: CASSQDHRGRTDTQYF. As DNA, the CDR3 is TGCGCCAGCAGCCAAGATCATAGGGGGCGCACAGATACGCAGTATTTT.

The chain has TRBV19 and TRBJ1-6; D remains ambiguous. This CDR3 is 15 amino acids long. The V and J ends lost 3 bases and 7 bases respectively, with 13 bases between them. CDR1 is LNHDA, CDR2 SQIVND, per germline (reference sequence). This chain's CDR3 is CASSIGNSGNSPLHF. The CDR3 DNA reads as TGTGCCAGTAGTATCGGGAACTCCGGGAATTCACCCCTCCACTTT.

The chain uses TRBV10-1 and TRBJ1-1; D not certain. The germline gives CDR1 WNHNN, CDR2 SYGVQD (reference sequence). Between the trimmed V and J ends, which lost 6 bases and 2 bases, there was a span of 22 bases. This CDR3 region has 17 residues. DNA of the CDR3: TGCGCCAGCAGCGCCCACCCAACCTCCCGAGCTAACACTGAAGCTTTCTTT. This gives the protein CASSAHPTSRANTEAFF.

The rearrangement joins TRBV6-6 to TRBJ2-7; D possibly corresponds to TRBD2 (6 bases). V was trimmed by 6 bases and J by 6 bases, leaving 18 bases between them. From germline, CDR1 is MNHNY and CDR2 SVGAGI (reference sequence). The CDR3 runs 14 residues. CDR3 sequence (DNA): TGTGCCAGCAGCTCACTGAGAGGAGGGGTCGAGCAGTACTTC. As protein: CASSSLRGGVEQYF.

The chain uses TRBV19 and TRBJ1-4; D might be TRBD1 (6 bases). V lost 5 bases, J lost 7 bases, and 14 bases lay in between. Germline CDR1 LNHDA, CDR2 SQIVND (reference sequence). The CDR3 covers 14 residues. The CDR3 DNA reads TGTGCCAGTAGTCAAGGACAGAGTAGTGAAAAACTGTTTTTT. This gives the protein CASSQGQSSEKLFF. Full variable domain (remainder filled in from reference TRBV19 and TRBJ1-4): DGGITQSPKYLFRKEGQNVTLSCEQNLNHDAMYWYRQDPGQGLRLIYYSQIVNDFQKGDIAEGYSVSREKKESFPLTVTSAQKNPTAFYLCASSQGQSSEKLFFGSGTQLSVL.

The chain has TRBV18 and TRBJ2-5; 9 bases fit TRBD1. This CDR3 contains 14 residues. V shed 2 bases and J 5 bases; nucleotides not matched to a gene: 3. Germline CDR1 reads KGHSH; CDR2 reads LQKENI. The CDR3 region has the DNA TGTGCCAGCTCACCAACAGGGGGCTTGGAGACCCAGTACTTC. This translates into CASSPTGGLETQYF.

The CDR3 DNA reads TGTGCCAGCTCACAAAAAGGACAGCCCAGCAATCAGCCCCAGCATTTT. Translating gives CASSQKGQPSNQPQHF. This rearrangement joins TRBV18 to TRBJ1-5; maybe TRBD1 (6 bases). Germline values: CDR1 KGHSH, CDR2 LQKENI. The germline V and J ends were trimmed by 4 bases and 1 base, with 14 bases remaining between them. This CDR3 contains 16 residues. The complete variable domain, with remaining parts taken from reference TRBV18 and TRBJ1-5, reads NAGVMQNPRHLVRRRGQEARLRCSPMKGHSHVYWYRQLPEEGLKFMVYLQKENIIDESGMPKERFSAEFPKEGPSILRIQQVVRGDSAAYFCASSQKGQPSNQPQHFGDGTRLSIL.

This chain connects TRBV19 to TRBJ1-5, with 7 nucleotides matching TRBD1. The ends lost 4 bases at V and 0 bases at J; junction bases unmatched: 6. From germline, CDR1 is LNHDA and CDR2 SQIVND (reference sequence). The CDR3 spans 16 residues. As DNA, the CDR3 is TGTGCCAGTAGTAGGCCACAGGGGAGTAGCAATCAGCCCCAGCATTTT. Translating it yields CASSRPQGSSNQPQHF.

The chain couples TRBV19 to TRBJ1-4; the match to TRBD1 covers 9 bases. Looked up from germline, CDR1 is LNHDA and CDR2 is SQIVND (reference sequence). CDR3 length: 13 residues. V shed 6 bases and J 10 bases; nucleotides not matched to a gene: 6. Here the CDR3 reads CASSLRTGAKLFF. The CDR3 region has the DNA TGTGCCAGTAGCCTCCGGACAGGGGCAAAACTGTTTTTT.

The CDR3 nucleotides are TGTGCCACCAGCAGAGATGGGGCGGGGGGGCGATACAATGAGCAGTTCTTC. Amino acid sequence: CATSRDGAGGRYNEQFF. The chain carries TRBV15 and TRBJ2-1; TRBD2 agrees at 9 bases. The CDR3 sequence is 17 residues long. V lost 0 bases to trimming and J lost 4 bases; unmatched junction nucleotides: 7. CDR1 and CDR2 from the germline V gene are LNHNV and YYDKDF (reference sequence).

The V and J genes are TRBV19 and TRBJ1-2, with TRBD1 identical over 7 bases. The V gene end was trimmed by 8 bases and the J gene end by 3 bases; junction bases not matched to a gene: 6. The CDR3 totals 13 residues. Germline lookup yields CDR1 LNHDA and CDR2 SQIVND (reference sequence). CDR3 sequence reads: CASSTGTHYGYTF. As DNA, the CDR3 is TGTGCCAGTTCGACAGGGACTCACTATGGCTACACCTTC. The variable domain in full, with the rest retrieved from reference TRBV19 and TRBJ1-2, is DGGITQSPKYLFRKEGQNVTLSCEQNLNHDAMYWYRQDPGQGLRLIYYSQIVNDFQKGDIAEGYSVSREKKESFPLTVTSAQKNPTAFYLCASSTGTHYGYTFGSGTRLTVV.